This TCR beta chain was retrieved from a study of cytomegalovirus exposure and HLA in healthy donors. This clone was picked up a small number of times. Its target is unknown. Trimming shortened V by 3 bases and J by 4 bases, and 9 bases separated the two germline ends. The germline V gene encodes CDR1 SNHLY and CDR2 FYNNEI. The CDR3 runs to 14 residues. Amplification used 60 Vbeta primers and 13 Jbeta primers. The method was immunoSEQ multiplex PCR; TCRdb's version includes in-frame clones alone and lacks a portion of them. The table has 55,000 to 85,000 clones, 70% to 80% seen once; the top ten hold roughly 8%. Study-wide points: It was shown in a later analysis that HLA-associated TCR beta chains were more clonally expanded than other, equally common chains. Testing in vitro showed three CMV-associated chains specific for CMV antigens. In a later analysis, TCR beta V- and J-gene trimming was associated with a missense DCLRE1C variant.

This receptor was obtained from a man between 18 and 29 years old in good health and CMV-seropositive. The chain is built from TRBV2 and TRBJ2-2; D is perhaps TRBD2 (6 bases). Specimen: PBMCs. CDR3 DNA: TGTGCCAGCAGTGATCCGGGGGTCACCGGGGAGCTGTTTTTT. Its translation: CASSDPGVTGELFF.